A single sample gave rise to the 30 T cell receptor beta chains below, sequenced in a study of PD-1 blockade in classical Hodgkin lymphoma. Sequenced by immunoSEQ multiplex PCR; TCRdb stores in-frame clones only, minus some. The sample consists of roughly 20,000 clones, around three quarters of them appearing once. Time point of the sample: cycle 4 day 1 (C4D1), after five to seven weeks of nivolumab. There was relapse after autologous stem cell transplantation in every patient, and there was variation in brentuximab vedotin exposure. This specimen consisted of peripheral blood mononuclear cells (PBMCs), obtained before the fourth cycle of nivolumab. Receptors were obtained from a human donor with classical Hodgkin lymphoma.

In this sample, this clone turned up once. This chain's CDR3 is CAISETGGGGNQPQHF. For the CDR3, the DNA is TGTGCCATCAGTGAGACAGGGGGTGGAGGCAATCAGCCCCAGCATTTT. The rearrangement links TRBV10-3 to TRBJ1-5; TRBD1 matches at 8 bases. V gave up 2 bases and J gave up 2 bases; unmatched junction bases: 5. Germline CDR1 ENHRY, CDR2 SYGVKD. This CDR3 has 16 residues.

V gene TRBV10-2 combines with J gene TRBJ2-1; unclear D gene. This CDR3 contains 12 residues. V was shortened by 7 bases and J by 6 bases, with 10 bases between the two germline ends. CDR1 and CDR2 (germline): WSHSY, SAAADI. The CDR3 sequence is CASTRSTNEQFF. The CDR3 DNA sequence: TGCGCCAGCACCCGAAGTACCAATGAGCAGTTCTTC.

The chain employs TRBV18 and TRBJ1-1; the D is unclear. The CDR3 runs to 13 residues. Germline loops: CDR1 KGHSH, CDR2 LQKENI. V was trimmed by 3 bases and J by 1 base, leaving 6 bases between them. CDR3 region: CASSPERNTEAFF. The CDR3 region has the DNA TGTGCCAGCTCACCCGAGAGGAACACTGAAGCTTTCTTT.

This rearrangement joins TRBV5-1 to TRBJ2-5, with D tentatively TRBD2 (5 bases). This CDR3 contains 16 residues. The V end was cut by 4 bases, the J end by 2 bases, with 18 bases between. Germline V lookup: CDR1 SGHRS, CDR2 YFSETQ. The CDR3 DNA reads as TGCGCCAGCAGCCCCTTGATTGCTAGCTCTCAAGAGACCCAGTACTTC. As protein: CASSPLIASSQETQYF.

CDR3: CASSYREGEQFF. The CDR3, as DNA: TGTGCCAGCAGTTACCGGGAGGGTGAGCAGTTCTTC. V is TRBV6-6 and J is TRBJ2-1, with 8 bases fitting TRBD2. Germline-derived CDR1 and CDR2 are MNHNY and SVGAGI (reference sequence). This CDR3 is 12 amino acids long. V lost 2 bases to trimming and J lost 9 bases; unmatched junction nucleotides: 0.

This clone appeared a few times. The gene calls are TRBV5-8 and TRBJ1-4, with 7 nucleotides matching TRBD1. The germline V gene encodes CDR1 SGHTS and CDR2 YDEGEE. CDR3 length: 15 residues. Unmatched junction bases numbered 6, after V lost 2 bases and J lost 5 bases. CDR3 protein: CASSFSGGANEKLFF. As DNA, the CDR3 is TGTGCCAGCAGCTTTTCAGGGGGGGCAAATGAAAAACTGTTTTTT. Full variable domain (remainder filled in from reference TRBV5-8 and TRBJ1-4): EAGVTQSPTHLIKTRGQQATLRCSPISGHTSVYWYQQALGLGLQFLLWYDEGEERNRGNFPPRFSGRQFPNYSSELNVNALELEDSALYLCASSFSGGANEKLFFGSGTQLSVL.

The V gene is TRBV5-1, the J gene TRBJ1-1, with D possibly being TRBD1 (5 bases). Trimming left V 5 bases short and J 7 bases short, with 9 bases between. CDR1 is SGHRS, CDR2 YFSETQ, per germline. The CDR3 has 11 residues. Written as DNA, the CDR3 is TGCGCCAGCAGGCAGGGAGTTGAAGCTTTCTTT. This codes for CASRQGVEAFF.

This clone was seen just once. This chain connects TRBV7-9 to TRBJ2-7; TRBD1 might be the D (6 bases). The CDR3 contains 13 residues. Trimming removed 1 base at V and 6 bases at J, with 10 bases between. The germline CDR1 and CDR2 sequences are SEHNR and FQNEAQ (reference sequence). The CDR3 bases are TGTGCCAGCAGCTTAGATACAGGGACCGAGCAGTACTTC. Its translation: CASSLDTGTEQYF. Full variable domain (rest looked up from reference TRBV7-9 and TRBJ2-7): DTGVSQNPRHKITKRGQNVTFRCDPISEHNRLYWYRQTLGQGPEFLTYFQNEAQLEKSRLLSDRFSAERPKGSFSTLEIQRTEQGDSAMYLCASSLDTGTEQYFGPGTRLTVT.

This clone turned up a few times. The chain has TRBV15 and TRBJ2-1; 11 nucleotides align to TRBD2. The CDR3 spans 17 residues. Germline V gene lookup returns CDR1 LNHNV and CDR2 YYDKDF (reference sequence). V was pared by 0 bases and J by 8 bases, with 9 bases of the junction left unmatched. The CDR3 spells CATSRDHDSGRAHEQFF. CDR3 DNA sequence: TGTGCCACCAGCAGAGATCATGATAGCGGGAGGGCCCATGAGCAGTTCTTC.

By its share, this clone is medium-sized. The V gene is TRBV6-1, the J gene TRBJ1-5; D perhaps matches TRBD1 (6 bases). Germline CDR1 reads MNHNS; CDR2 reads SASEGT. Trimming removed 5 bases from V and 3 bases from J, with 8 bases in between. The CDR3 covers 13 residues. The CDR3 DNA sequence: TGTGCCAGCAGTTCAGGGGTCAATCAGCCCCAGCATTTT. Translating it yields CASSSGVNQPQHF.

The chain carries TRBV20-1 and TRBJ2-4; the match to TRBD2 covers 7 bases. The length of the CDR3 is 11 residues. The J segment lost 11 bases and the V segment lost 0 bases, leaving 1 base of the junction unmatched. The germline V gene has CDR1 DFQATT and CDR2 SNEGSKA (reference sequence). CDR3: CSARDRGVQYF. In nucleotides, the CDR3 is TGCAGTGCTAGAGACCGGGGGGTTCAGTACTTC.

A few counts support this clone. The CDR3 nucleotides read TGTGCCAGCAGTTTATTCCCCTTAAGCAGCTCCTACAATGAGCAGTTCTTC. Residues: CASSLFPLSSSYNEQFF. The chain links TRBV27 to TRBJ2-1, with D hard to call. The germline V gene encodes CDR1 MNHEY and CDR2 SMNVEV (reference sequence). The CDR3 has 17 residues. V gave up 1 base and J gave up 0 bases, with 13 bases separating them.

The chain uses TRBV5-1 and TRBJ2-7, with D possibly TRBD2 on 5 matching bases. Germline V gives CDR1 SGHRS, CDR2 YFSETQ. The CDR3 consists of 15 residues. Trimming shortened V by 4 bases and J by 5 bases, and 19 bases separated the two germline ends. The CDR3 spells CASSQFSVMEDEQYF. The CDR3 DNA is TGCGCCAGCAGCCAATTTAGCGTGATGGAAGACGAGCAGTACTTC.

This clone was picked up a small number of times. The chain has TRBV5-1 and TRBJ2-2; D unresolved. V was cut by 2 bases and J by 4 bases, with 9 bases left in between. This CDR3 spans 14 amino acids. Germline V lookup: CDR1 SGHRS, CDR2 YFSETQ. This CDR3 is CASSFLVGTGELFF. The CDR3 DNA sequence: TGCGCCAGCAGCTTCTTAGTCGGCACCGGGGAGCTGTTTTTT.

The genes are TRBV5-1 and TRBJ2-2; 7 bases map to TRBD1. Trimming at V came to 3 bases and at J to 2 bases, leaving 7 bases not matched to a gene. Looked up from germline, CDR1 is SGHRS and CDR2 is YFSETQ. This CDR3 has 16 residues. DNA for the CDR3: TGCGCCAGCAGCTACAGGGGCACCCAAAACACCGGGGAGCTGTTTTTT. This codes for CASSYRGTQNTGELFF. The entire variable domain, with the rest obtained from reference TRBV5-1 and TRBJ2-2, is as follows: KAGVTQTPRYLIKTRGQQVTLSCSPISGHRSVSWYQQTPGQGLQFLFEYFSETQRNKGNFPGRFSGRQFSNSRSEMNVSTLELGDSALYLCASSYRGTQNTGELFFGEGSRLTVL.

This chain links TRBV9 with TRBJ1-6, with D hard to call. The CDR3 length is 12 residues. Between the trimmed V and J ends, which lost 4 bases and 14 bases, there was a span of 13 bases. From germline, CDR1 is SGDLS and CDR2 YYNGEE. The DNA of the CDR3 is TGTGCCAGCAGCCTGAACGGATTTACCCTCCACTTT. Residues: CASSLNGFTLHF.

The chain joins TRBV2 to TRBJ2-5, with 16 bases identical to TRBD2. This CDR3 comprises 17 residues. With 6 bases clipped from V and 5 bases from J, the junction kept 9 bases outside the gene matches. CDR1 is SNHLY and CDR2 is FYNNEI in the germline V gene. CDR3 region: CASRVGLAGGPKETQYF. The CDR3 DNA reads as TGTGCCAGCAGGGTGGGACTAGCGGGAGGGCCCAAGGAGACCCAGTACTTC. Drawing the rest from reference TRBV2 and TRBJ2-5, the complete variable domain is EPEVTQTPSHQVTQMGQEVILRCVPISNHLYFYWYRQILGQKVEFLVSFYNNEISEKSEIFDDQFSVERPDGSNFTLKIRSTKLEDSAMYFCASRVGLAGGPKETQYFGPGTRLLVL.

The rearrangement joins TRBV7-9 to TRBJ2-7; D is unclear. Germline V gene lookup returns CDR1 SEHNR and CDR2 FQNEAQ (reference sequence). Trimming cost V 3 bases and J 5 bases, with 8 bases left between them. This CDR3 region has 12 residues. CDR3 protein: CASSFEENEQYF. The CDR3 DNA sequence: TGTGCCAGCAGCTTCGAGGAAAACGAGCAGTACTTC.

The chain employs TRBV28 and TRBJ2-1; tentative D call: TRBD1 (5 bases). The CDR3 runs 14 residues. The V gene's germline CDR1 is MDHEN and CDR2 SYDVKM. Trimming removed 2 bases from V and 5 bases from J, with 10 bases in between. Here the CDR3 DNA reads TGTGCCAGCAGTTTAAGGCAGGGCCACAATGAGCAGTTCTTC. This translates into CASSLRQGHNEQFF.

This chain uses TRBV5-1 with TRBJ2-2; D unresolved. Trimming stripped 2 bases from V and 2 bases from J, with 10 bases between. Germline loops: CDR1 SGHRS, CDR2 YFSETQ. The CDR3 runs to 15 residues. CDR3 nucleotides: TGCGCCAGCAGCTTCTTGGGGATAAACACCGGGGAGCTGTTTTTT. This encodes CASSFLGINTGELFF.

The chain carries TRBV18 and TRBJ2-1; D is unresolved. Per germline, CDR1 KGHSH and CDR2 LQKENI. Trimming shortened V by 2 bases and J by 0 bases, and 14 bases separated the two germline ends. This CDR3 is built from 17 residues. The CDR3 nucleotides are TGTGCCAGCTCACCAAATAGTGGAACTACCTCCTACAATGAGCAGTTCTTC. This gives the protein CASSPNSGTTSYNEQFF.

The chain couples TRBV18 to TRBJ2-5; D uncertain. This CDR3 region has 12 residues. The V gene lost 3 bases and the J gene lost 1 base, with 3 bases spanning the gap. Germline V gives CDR1 KGHSH, CDR2 LQKENI. CDR3 DNA: TGTGCCAGCTCACCGGCCCAAGAGACCCAGTACTTC. Translating gives CASSPAQETQYF.

The rearrangement links TRBV7-9 to TRBJ1-2; D is unclear. CDR1 and CDR2 from the germline V gene are SEHNR and FQNEAQ (reference sequence). V shed 11 bases and J shed 0 bases, with 22 bases lying between them. CDR3 length: 16 amino acids. The DNA of the CDR3 is TGTGCCGTGGACGGGTCCTTTCATAAAGCTAACTATGGCTACACCTTC. Translated, it gives CAVDGSFHKANYGYTF.

This clone has more than one count but fewer than ten. The V and J genes are TRBV29-1 and TRBJ1-1; D perhaps matches TRBD1 (5 bases). The CDR3 runs 12 residues. Trimming shortened V by 7 bases and J by 3 bases, and 12 bases separated the two germline ends. Germline V CDR1 and CDR2: SQVTM, ANQGSEA. The CDR3 sequence is CSGLTRDTEAFF. The CDR3 bases are TGCAGCGGCTTAACCAGGGACACTGAAGCTTTCTTT.

V and J are TRBV5-8 and TRBJ1-2, with 7 bases identical to TRBD1. This CDR3 contains 13 residues. V lost 3 bases to trimming and J lost 10 bases; unmatched junction nucleotides: 9. Germline V gene lookup returns CDR1 SGHTS and CDR2 YDEGEE. The DNA for the CDR3 is TGTGCCAGCAGCTCCGGGACAGCGAACGACTACACCTTC. Protein: CASSSGTANDYTF.

This rearrangement joins TRBV30 to TRBJ2-1, with 9 positions matching TRBD2. Germline V gene lookup returns CDR1 GTSNPN and CDR2 SVGIG (reference sequence). V shed 8 bases, J shed 7 bases, and the junction held 9 bases outside the gene matches. The CDR3 is 13 amino acids. The CDR3 here is CAGIAGVRNEQFF. The CDR3 DNA reads TGTGCCGGTATAGCGGGAGTACGAAATGAGCAGTTCTTC.

V usage is TRBV7-2 and J usage is TRBJ2-1, with D possibly being TRBD2 (6 bases). Trimming stripped 5 bases from V and 6 bases from J, with 14 bases between. This CDR3 contains 14 residues. Germline CDR1 SGHTA, CDR2 FQGNSA. The CDR3 sequence: CASSLPGLTNEQFF. CDR3 sequence (DNA): TGTGCCAGCAGCCTCCCGGGACTCACCAATGAGCAGTTCTTC.

Relative to its sample, this clone is medium-sized (0.01 to 0.1%). This chain connects TRBV11-2 to TRBJ2-3; 8 nucleotides align to TRBD2. The J segment lost 1 base and the V segment lost 2 bases, leaving 5 bases of the junction unmatched. Germline loops: CDR1 SGHAT, CDR2 FQNNGV. The length of the CDR3 is 16 residues. The CDR3 here is CASSLYGGDGTDTQYF. DNA of the CDR3: TGTGCCAGCAGCTTATACGGGGGGGATGGCACAGATACGCAGTATTTT. Full variable domain (missing parts from reference TRBV11-2 and TRBJ2-3): EAGVAQSPRYKIIEKRQSVAFWCNPISGHATLYWYQQILGQGPKLLIQFQNNGVVDDSQLPKDRFSAERLKGVDSTLKIQPAKLEDSAVYLCASSLYGGDGTDTQYFGPGTRLTVL.

The chain uses TRBV5-4 and TRBJ1-2, with no clear D. V was pared by 0 bases and J by 0 bases, with 6 bases between. This CDR3 comprises 14 residues. CDR1 SGHNT and CDR2 YYREEE come from the germline V gene (reference sequence). The CDR3 DNA follows: TGTGCCAGCAGCTTGGGGGGATCTAACTATGGCTACACCTTC. Translation: CASSLGGSNYGYTF.

Of note for this clone: The identical CDR3 is also encoded by other nucleotide sequences in the sample. The chain links TRBV10-1 to TRBJ2-7; no clear D. CDR3 size: 11 residues. The ends were cut back, 8 bases at V and 4 bases at J, with 9 bases in the middle. Germline V gene lookup returns CDR1 WNHNN and CDR2 SYGVQD (reference sequence). CDR3 DNA: TGCGCCAGCGGCCAGAGTTACGAGCAGTACTTC. It specifies CASGQSYEQYF.